The clone carrying this TCR beta chain was detected only a few times. The antigen is undetermined. This sample was taken from a study of CD8 T cells in ankylosing spondylitis. General study results and limits: A TCR beta motif made of 7 to 9 highly homologous variants seemed typical of ankylosing spondylitis blood. A subset of motif variants has previously been described in the synovial fluid and blood of reactive arthritis.

TCRdb passed the 5' RACE reads through MiXCR, listing each CDR3 protein once. The sample consists of 250,000 to 350,000 distinct CDR3 sequences, around 20% of them appearing once. Germline V gives CDR1 DFQATT, CDR2 SNEGSKA (reference sequence). The germline V and J ends were trimmed by 2 bases and 5 bases, with 18 bases remaining between them. The CDR3 covers 15 residues. The material sequenced was blood, either unsorted or a sorted T cell fraction (not recorded which). The chain couples TRBV20-1 to TRBJ1-1; D call uncertain. The TCR originated in a female donor with ankylosing spondylitis or in good health (not recorded which). This CDR3 reads CSARPFGAGRTEAFF. CDR3 bases: TGCAGTGCTAGACCTTTTGGCGCAGGACGGACTGAAGCTTTCTTT.